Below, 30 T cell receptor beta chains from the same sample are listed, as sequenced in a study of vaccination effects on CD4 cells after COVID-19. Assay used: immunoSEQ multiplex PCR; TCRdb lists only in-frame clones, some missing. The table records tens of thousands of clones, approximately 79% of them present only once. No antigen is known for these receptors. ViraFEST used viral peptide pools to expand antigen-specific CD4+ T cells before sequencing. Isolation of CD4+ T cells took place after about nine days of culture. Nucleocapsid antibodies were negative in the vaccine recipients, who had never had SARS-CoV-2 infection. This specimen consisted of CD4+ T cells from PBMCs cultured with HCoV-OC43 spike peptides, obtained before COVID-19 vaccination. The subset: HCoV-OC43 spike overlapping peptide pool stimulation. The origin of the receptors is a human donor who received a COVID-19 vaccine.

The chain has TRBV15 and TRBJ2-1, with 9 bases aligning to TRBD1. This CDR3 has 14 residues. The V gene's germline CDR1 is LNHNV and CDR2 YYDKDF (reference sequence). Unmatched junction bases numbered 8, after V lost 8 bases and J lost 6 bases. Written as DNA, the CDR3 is TGTGCCACCGTACGGGACAGGGTCATCAATGAGCAGTTCTTC. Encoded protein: CATVRDRVINEQFF.

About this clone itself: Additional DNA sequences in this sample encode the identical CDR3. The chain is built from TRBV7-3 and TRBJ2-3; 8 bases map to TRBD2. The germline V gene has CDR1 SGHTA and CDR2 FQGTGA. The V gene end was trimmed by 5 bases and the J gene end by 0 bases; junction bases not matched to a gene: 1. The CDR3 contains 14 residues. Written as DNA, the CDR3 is TGTGCCAGCAGCCCGGGGGGGAGCACAGATACGCAGTATTTT. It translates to CASSPGGSTDTQYF.

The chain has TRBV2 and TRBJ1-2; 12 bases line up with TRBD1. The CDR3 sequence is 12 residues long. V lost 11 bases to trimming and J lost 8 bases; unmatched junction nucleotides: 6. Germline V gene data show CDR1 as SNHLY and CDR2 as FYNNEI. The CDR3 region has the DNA TGTGCCGGGGGACAGGGGGCAATAGGCTACACCTTC. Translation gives CAGGQGAIGYTF.

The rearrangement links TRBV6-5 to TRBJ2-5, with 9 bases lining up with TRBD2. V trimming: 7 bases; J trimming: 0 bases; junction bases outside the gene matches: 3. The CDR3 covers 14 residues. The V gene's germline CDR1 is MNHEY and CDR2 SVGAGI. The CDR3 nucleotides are TGTGCCAGCACCCTAGCGGGGTACCAAGAGACCCAGTACTTC. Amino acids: CASTLAGYQETQYF.

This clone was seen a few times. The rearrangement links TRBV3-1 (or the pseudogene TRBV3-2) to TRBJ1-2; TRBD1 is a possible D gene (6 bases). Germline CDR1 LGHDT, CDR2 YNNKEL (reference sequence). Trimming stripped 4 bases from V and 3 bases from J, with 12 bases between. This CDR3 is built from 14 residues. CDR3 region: CASSPQGIDYGYTF. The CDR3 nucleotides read TGTGCCAGCAGCCCCCAGGGGATCGACTATGGCTACACCTTC.

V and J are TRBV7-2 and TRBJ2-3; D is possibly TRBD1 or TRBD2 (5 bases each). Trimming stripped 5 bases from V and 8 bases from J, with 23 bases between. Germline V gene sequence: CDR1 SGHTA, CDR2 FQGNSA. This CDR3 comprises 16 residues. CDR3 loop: CASSPGSHLGVGTQYF. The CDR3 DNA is TGTGCCAGCAGCCCAGGGTCCCACCTCGGGGTTGGTACGCAGTATTTT.

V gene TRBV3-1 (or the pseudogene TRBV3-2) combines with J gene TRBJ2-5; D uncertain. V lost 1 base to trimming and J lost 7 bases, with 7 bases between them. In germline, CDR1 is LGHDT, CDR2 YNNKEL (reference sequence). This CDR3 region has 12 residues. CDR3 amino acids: CASSQALGTQYF. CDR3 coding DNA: TGTGCCAGCAGCCAAGCTCTAGGGACCCAGTACTTC.

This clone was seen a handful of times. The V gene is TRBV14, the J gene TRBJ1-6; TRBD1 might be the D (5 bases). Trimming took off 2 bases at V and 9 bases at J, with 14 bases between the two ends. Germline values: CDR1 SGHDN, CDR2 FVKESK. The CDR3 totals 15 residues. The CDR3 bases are TGTGCCAGCAGCCAACAGGGCGGATTCGTTTCACCCCTCCACTTT. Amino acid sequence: CASSQQGGFVSPLHF.

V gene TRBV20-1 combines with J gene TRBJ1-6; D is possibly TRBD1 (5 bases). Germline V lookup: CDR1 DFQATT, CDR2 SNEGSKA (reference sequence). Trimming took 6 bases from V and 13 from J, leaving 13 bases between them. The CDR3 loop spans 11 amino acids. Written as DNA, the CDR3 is TGCAGTGCGAGCCGGGGGACGCCCCTCCACTTT. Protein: CSASRGTPLHF.

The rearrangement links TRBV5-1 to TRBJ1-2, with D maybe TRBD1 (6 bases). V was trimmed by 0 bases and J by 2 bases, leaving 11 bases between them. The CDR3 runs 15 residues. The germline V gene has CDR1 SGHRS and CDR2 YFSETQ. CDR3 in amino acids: CASSLAGTRNYGYTF. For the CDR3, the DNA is TGCGCCAGCAGCTTGGCCGGGACAAGAAACTATGGCTACACCTTC.

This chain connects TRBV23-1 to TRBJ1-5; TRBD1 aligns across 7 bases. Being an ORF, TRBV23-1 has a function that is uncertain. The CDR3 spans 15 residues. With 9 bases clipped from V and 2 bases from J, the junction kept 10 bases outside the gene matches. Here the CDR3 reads CARDYNRGGNQPQHF. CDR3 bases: TGCGCCAGGGATTATAACAGGGGCGGCAATCAGCCCCAGCATTTT.

CDR3 loop: CASSLGGISGYTF. In nucleotides, the CDR3 is TGTGCCAGCAGTTTAGGGGGTATCAGTGGCTACACCTTC. This chain connects TRBV12-3 or TRBV12-4 to TRBJ1-2, with unresolved D. The CDR3 runs 13 residues. Trimming took off 1 base at V and 7 bases at J, with 10 bases between the two ends.

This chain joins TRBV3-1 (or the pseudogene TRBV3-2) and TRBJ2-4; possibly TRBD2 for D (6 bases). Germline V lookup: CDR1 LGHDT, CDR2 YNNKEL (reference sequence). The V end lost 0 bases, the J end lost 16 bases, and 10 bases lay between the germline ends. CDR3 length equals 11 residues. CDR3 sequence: CASSQEGRNYF. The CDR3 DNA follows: TGTGCCAGCAGCCAAGAGGGGAGGAACTACTTC.

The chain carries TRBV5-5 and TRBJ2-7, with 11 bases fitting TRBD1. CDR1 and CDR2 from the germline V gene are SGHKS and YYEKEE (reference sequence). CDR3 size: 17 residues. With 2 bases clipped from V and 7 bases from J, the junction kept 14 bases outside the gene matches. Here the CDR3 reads CASSFGPRDRGAGEQYV. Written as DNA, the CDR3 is TGTGCCAGCAGCTTTGGCCCGCGGGACAGGGGGGCGGGGGAGCAGTACGTC.

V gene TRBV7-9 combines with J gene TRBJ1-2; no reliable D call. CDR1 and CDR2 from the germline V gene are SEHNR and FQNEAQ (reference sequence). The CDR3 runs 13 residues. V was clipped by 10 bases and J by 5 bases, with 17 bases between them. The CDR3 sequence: CATYYAGRYGYTF. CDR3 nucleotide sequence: TGTGCCACCTACTATGCAGGAAGATATGGCTACACCTTC. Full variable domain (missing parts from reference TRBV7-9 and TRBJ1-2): DTGVSQNPRHKITKRGQNVTFRCDPISEHNRLYWYRQTLGQGPEFLTYFQNEAQLEKSRLLSDRFSAERPKGSFSTLEIQRTEQGDSAMYLCATYYAGRYGYTFGSGTRLTVV.

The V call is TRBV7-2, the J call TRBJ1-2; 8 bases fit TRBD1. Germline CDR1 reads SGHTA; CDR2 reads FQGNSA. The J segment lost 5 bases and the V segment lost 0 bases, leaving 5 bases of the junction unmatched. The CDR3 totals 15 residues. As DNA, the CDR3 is TGTGCCAGCAGCTTAGCCCAGGGGGCGCGGTATGGCTACACCTTC. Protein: CASSLAQGARYGYTF.

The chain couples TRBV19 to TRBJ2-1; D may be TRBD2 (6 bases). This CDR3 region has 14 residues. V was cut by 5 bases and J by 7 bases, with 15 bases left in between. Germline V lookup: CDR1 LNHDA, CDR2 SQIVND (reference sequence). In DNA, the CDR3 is TGTGCCAGTAGTGTGGACGGAGGGTATAATGAGCAGTTCTTC. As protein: CASSVDGGYNEQFF.

CDR3 sequence (DNA): TGTGCCAGCAGTATTATGGGGAACACTGAAGCTTTCTTT. As protein: CASSIMGNTEAFF. This chain connects TRBV2 to TRBJ1-1; D gene unclear. V was trimmed by 5 bases and J by 1 base, leaving 8 bases between them. CDR1 and CDR2 (germline): SNHLY, FYNNEI. This CDR3 is built from 13 residues.

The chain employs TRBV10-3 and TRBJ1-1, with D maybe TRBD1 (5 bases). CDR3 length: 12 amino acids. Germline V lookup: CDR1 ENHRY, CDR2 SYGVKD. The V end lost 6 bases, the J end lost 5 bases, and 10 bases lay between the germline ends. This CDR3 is CAISPGGTEAFF. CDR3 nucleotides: TGTGCCATCAGCCCGGGGGGAACTGAAGCTTTCTTT.

Here the CDR3 reads CSVATGGQETQYF. CDR3 bases: TGCAGCGTCGCCACCGGTGGCCAAGAGACCCAGTACTTC. The chain uses TRBV29-1 and TRBJ2-5; D gene ambiguous. The CDR3 totals 13 residues. Trimming stripped 6 bases from V and 1 base from J, with 12 bases between. Per germline, CDR1 SQVTM and CDR2 ANQGSEA.

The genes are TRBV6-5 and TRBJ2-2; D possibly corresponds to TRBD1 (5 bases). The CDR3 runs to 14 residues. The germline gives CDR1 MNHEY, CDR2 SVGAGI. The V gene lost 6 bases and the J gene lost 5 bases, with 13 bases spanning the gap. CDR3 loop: CASRRTYQTGELFF. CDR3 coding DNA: TGTGCCAGCAGAAGGACATATCAAACCGGGGAGCTGTTTTTT.

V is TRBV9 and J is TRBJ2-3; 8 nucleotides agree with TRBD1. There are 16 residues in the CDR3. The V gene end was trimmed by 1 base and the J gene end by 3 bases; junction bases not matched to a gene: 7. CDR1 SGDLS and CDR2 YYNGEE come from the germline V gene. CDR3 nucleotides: TGTGCCAGCAGCGTACTCCAGGGGGCAGGGACAGATACGCAGTATTTT. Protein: CASSVLQGAGTDTQYF.

CDR3 nucleotides: TGTGCCAGCAGTGAATACCGCGGGGATTCACCCCTCCACTTT. Its translation is CASSEYRGDSPLHF. V gene TRBV6-1 combines with J gene TRBJ1-6; no clear D gene. Germline CDR1 MNHNS, CDR2 SASEGT. This CDR3 has 14 amino acids. Trimming removed 2 bases at V and 8 bases at J, with 10 bases between.

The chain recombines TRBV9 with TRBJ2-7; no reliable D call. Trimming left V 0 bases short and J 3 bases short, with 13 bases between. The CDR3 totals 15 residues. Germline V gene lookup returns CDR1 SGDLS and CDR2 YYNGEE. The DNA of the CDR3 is TGTGCCAGCAGCGTAGGTGCAGAACTTTACTACGAGCAGTACGTC. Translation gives CASSVGAELYYEQYV.

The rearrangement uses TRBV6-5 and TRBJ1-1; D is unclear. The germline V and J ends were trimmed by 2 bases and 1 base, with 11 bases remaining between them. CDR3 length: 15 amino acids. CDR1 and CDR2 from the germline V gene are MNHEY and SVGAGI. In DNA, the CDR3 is TGTGCCAGCAGTTACGGGGATATGGGGAACACTGAAGCTTTCTTT. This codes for CASSYGDMGNTEAFF.

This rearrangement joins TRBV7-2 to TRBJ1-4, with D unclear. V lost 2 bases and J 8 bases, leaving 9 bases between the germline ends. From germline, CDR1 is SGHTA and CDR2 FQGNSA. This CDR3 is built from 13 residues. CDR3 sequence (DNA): TGTGCCAGCAGCTTAAACGAATGGGAAAAACTGTTTTTT. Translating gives CASSLNEWEKLFF.

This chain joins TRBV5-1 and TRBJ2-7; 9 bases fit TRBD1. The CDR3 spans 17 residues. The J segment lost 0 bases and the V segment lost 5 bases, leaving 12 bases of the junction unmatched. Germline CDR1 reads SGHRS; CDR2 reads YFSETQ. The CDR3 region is CASRPGTGTGNSYEQYV. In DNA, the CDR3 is TGCGCCAGCAGACCCGGAACCGGGACAGGGAACTCCTACGAGCAGTACGTC.

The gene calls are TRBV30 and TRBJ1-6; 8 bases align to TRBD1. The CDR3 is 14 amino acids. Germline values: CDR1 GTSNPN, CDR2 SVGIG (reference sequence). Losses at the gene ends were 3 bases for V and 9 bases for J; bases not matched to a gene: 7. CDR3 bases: TGTGCCTGGAGGAGGCAGGGGGCTTCTTCACCCCTCCACTTT. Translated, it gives CAWRRQGASSPLHF.

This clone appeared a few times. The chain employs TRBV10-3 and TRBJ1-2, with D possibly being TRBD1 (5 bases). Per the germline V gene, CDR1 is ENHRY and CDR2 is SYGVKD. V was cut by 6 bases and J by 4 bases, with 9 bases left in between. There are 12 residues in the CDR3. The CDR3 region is CAISDGGYGYTF. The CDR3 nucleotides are TGTGCCATCAGCGACGGGGGCTATGGCTACACCTTC.

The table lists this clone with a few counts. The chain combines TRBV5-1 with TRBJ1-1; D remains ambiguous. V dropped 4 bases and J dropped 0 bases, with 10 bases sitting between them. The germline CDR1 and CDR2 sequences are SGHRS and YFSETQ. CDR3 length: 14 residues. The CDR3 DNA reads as TGCGCCAGCAGCCCGAGAGCGGTGAACACTGAAGCTTTCTTT. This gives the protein CASSPRAVNTEAFF.